The 22 T cell receptor beta chains listed next were all sequenced from one sample in a study of regulatory T cells in long-lasting Graves disease listed by TCRdb under 2021. The time point label for this specimen denotes: newly diagnosed GD, antithyroid drugs for less than 3 months. For both TCR sequencing and RNA sequencing, RNA was extracted from PBMCs using TRIzol. Libraries came from multiplex PCR. Sequencing was performed on an Illumina HiSeq 4000. iRepertoire HTBI primers and Arm-PCR amplification of CDR3 regions were used to construct TCR beta libraries. TCRdb took the public reads, trimmed them with fastp at Q25, ran MiXCR for clone calling and kept in-frame beta chains. Every CDR3 protein is listed once, alongside the most common genes and DNA of its rows. The sample table shows 350,000 to 400,000 distinct CDR3 sequences, and about 14% are seen once. Together, the top ten hold about a fifth of the sample.

Source: peripheral blood mononuclear cells (PBMCs), taken at new diagnosis, from a patient treated with antithyroid drugs. The receptors here all came from a female donor with Graves disease.

This clonotype was seen repeatedly, ten times or more. V gene TRBV19 combines with J gene TRBJ1-5; D call uncertain. This CDR3 spans 14 amino acids. Germline lookup yields CDR1 LNHDA and CDR2 SQIVND (reference sequence). The V end was cut by 6 bases, the J end by 7 bases, with 16 bases between. CDR3 protein: CASRRQETAQPQHF. The DNA of the CDR3 is TGTGCCAGTAGACGGCAGGAAACCGCACAGCCCCAGCATTTT.

This clonotype was counted many times. The J gene is TRBJ2-2, the V gene TRBV12-3 or TRBV12-4; D not resolved. V lost 7 bases to trimming and J lost 6 bases, with 9 bases between them. The CDR3 length is 12 residues. The CDR3: CASTTPSGELFF. The CDR3 DNA sequence: TGTGCCAGCACCACTCCTTCCGGGGAGCTGTTTTTT.

This clonotype was seen many times. This chain links TRBV27 with TRBJ2-7; tentative D call: TRBD1 (5 bases). The CDR3 length is 15 residues. V lost 0 bases and J 6 bases, leaving 15 bases between the germline ends. Germline CDR1 and CDR2: MNHEY and SMNVEV (reference sequence). The CDR3 here is CASSLSGQGFSEQYF. CDR3 coding DNA: TGTGCCAGCAGTTTATCGGGGCAGGGTTTCTCCGAGCAGTACTTC.

This clonotype was counted a few times. This chain joins TRBV9 and TRBJ2-6, with unresolved D. The germline V gene has CDR1 SGDLS and CDR2 YYNGEE. The CDR3 is 17 residues long. V lost 0 bases, J lost 0 bases, and 10 bases lay in between. CDR3 region: CASSVDLGYSGANVLTF. In nucleotides, the CDR3 is TGTGCCAGCAGCGTAGACTTAGGATACTCTGGGGCCAACGTCCTGACTTTC.

This clonotype showed up just a few times. The V and J genes are TRBV20-1 and TRBJ2-3, with D possibly matching TRBD2 (5 bases). The CDR3 has 15 amino acids. The V gene's germline CDR1 is DFQATT and CDR2 SNEGSKA (reference sequence). The germline V and J ends were trimmed by 5 bases and 5 bases, with 20 bases remaining between them. The CDR3 DNA reads TGCAGTGCTGAAAATCGCCGGGGAAGGGAAGATACGCAGTATTTT. It codes for CSAENRRGREDTQYF.

In this sample, this clonotype turned up many times. This chain connects TRBV2 to TRBJ1-1; D is undetermined. This CDR3 has 15 residues. V was clipped by 7 bases and J by 0 bases, with 15 bases between them. Germline CDR1 and CDR2: SNHLY and FYNNEI. CDR3 sequence (DNA): TGTGCCAGCACTCTTTCGACGGGGATGAACACTGAAGCTTTCTTT. Protein sequence: CASTLSTGMNTEAFF.

The V gene is TRBV4-1, the J gene TRBJ1-6; D may be TRBD1 (5 bases). Trimming removed 4 bases at V and 8 bases at J, with 12 bases between. Germline V gene data show CDR1 as MGHRA and CDR2 as YSYEKL. This CDR3 has 14 residues. CDR3 DNA sequence: TGCGCCAGCAGCCCCCCAGGGATAGATTCACCCCTCCACTTT. Translated, it gives CASSPPGIDSPLHF.

The sample holds a few counts of this clonotype. V is TRBV7-2 and J is TRBJ2-3; D is possibly TRBD1 (5 bases). V dropped 6 bases and J dropped 0 bases, with 10 bases sitting between them. Germline V gives CDR1 SGHTA, CDR2 FQGNSA. CDR3 length: 14 amino acids. This CDR3 is CASRPGSSTDTQYF. The CDR3 DNA reads as TGTGCCAGCAGACCAGGGTCCAGCACAGATACGCAGTATTTT.

In its sample, this clonotype was seen many times. One end of the junction varies from germline; a read error may be responsible. The V gene is TRBV12-3 or TRBV12-4, the J gene TRBJ2-7, with 9 bases identical to TRBD1. The CDR3 loop spans 19 amino acids. DNA of the CDR3: TGTGCCGGCAGTTCAATAGTCGGACAGGGGATATCCCACTCCTACGAGCAGTACTTC. Translation: CAGSSIVGQGISHSYEQYF.

This clonotype was counted only a few times. The chain recombines TRBV10-2 with TRBJ2-1; 14 bases agree with TRBD2. TRBJ2-5 matches the DNA end more closely, so the J call is doubtful. Germline V gene sequence: CDR1 WSHSY, CDR2 SAAADI. The CDR3 extends over 15 amino acids. The CDR3 spells CASGGLAGVQETQYF. In DNA, the CDR3 is TGCGCCAGCGGGGGACTAGCGGGAGTTCAAGAGACCCAGTACTTC.

This clonotype appeared many times. This rearrangement joins TRBV28 to TRBJ1-2; D is unresolved. Germline V gene lookup returns CDR1 MDHEN and CDR2 SYDVKM. The CDR3 runs 13 residues. The V end was cut by 3 bases, the J end by 4 bases, with 9 bases between. The CDR3 sequence is CASSLFSGYGYTF. For the CDR3, the DNA is TGTGCCAGCAGTTTGTTCAGCGGCTATGGCTACACCTTC.

This clonotype was observed once. A much more abundant neighbour one base away suggests this may be a read error. The chain links TRBV10-3 to TRBJ1-2; D might be TRBD1 (5 bases). Germline V CDR1 and CDR2: ENHRY, SYGVKD. The CDR3 loop spans 14 amino acids. The CDR3 here is CAISDPGTGDSYIF. DNA of the CDR3: TGTGCCATCAGCGACCCCGGGACCGGGGATAGCTACATCTTC.

In this sample, this clonotype turned up a few times. The V gene is TRBV4-1, the J gene TRBJ1-1; maybe TRBD1 (5 bases). V was pared by 6 bases and J by 3 bases, with 20 bases between. Germline V lookup: CDR1 MGHRA, CDR2 YSYEKL. The CDR3 is made up of 16 amino acids. The CDR3 nucleotides are TGCGCCAGCAGACCGAGGACAATACCGGTACACACTGAAGCTTTCTTT. Translated: CASRPRTIPVHTEAFF.

There are a few counts of this clonotype. V is TRBV7-2 and J is TRBJ1-1; 9 bases align to TRBD1. The CDR3 is 14 amino acids. V dropped 8 bases and J dropped 1; count of bases not matched to a gene: 5. From germline, CDR1 is SGHTA and CDR2 FQGNSA. The CDR3 nucleotides read TGTGCCAGCTGGACAGGGGCGAGGAACACTGAAGCTTTCTTT. It codes for CASWTGARNTEAFF.

This clonotype was counted many times. The chain combines TRBV5-1 with TRBJ1-1, with D possibly TRBD1 on 6 matching bases. The CDR3 is 13 amino acids. The V and J ends lost 4 bases and 4 bases respectively, with 11 bases between them. Per germline, CDR1 SGHRS and CDR2 YFSETQ. The CDR3 loop reads CASSIGGGTEAFF. The CDR3 DNA sequence: TGCGCCAGCAGCATAGGGGGAGGCACTGAAGCTTTCTTT.

The sample holds many counts of this clonotype. The chain's CDR3 is CASPTPVWRAFF. The CDR3 DNA follows: TGTGCCAGCCCTACACCCGTGTGGCGAGCTTTCTTT. V gene TRBV5-6 combines with J gene TRBJ1-1; unclear D gene. Per germline, CDR1 SGHDT and CDR2 YYEEEE. Deletions cut 7 bases from V and 10 bases from J, with 17 bases between. The CDR3 is 12 amino acids.

This clonotype came up many times. The V call is TRBV7-8, the J call TRBJ1-1, with a possible D match to TRBD1 (6 bases). The CDR3 loop spans 18 amino acids. Trimming cost V 5 bases and J 1 base, with 23 bases left between them. Germline V gene lookup returns CDR1 SGHVS and CDR2 FQNEAQ. The CDR3 DNA reads TGTGCCAGCAGCCAATACGGGGGGGGGCAGGTAGAGAACACTGAAGCTTTCTTT. Its protein is CASSQYGGGQVENTEAFF.

This clonotype occurred many times. This chain joins TRBV7-2 and TRBJ2-7; weak D call: TRBD1 (5 bases). Trimming took off 7 bases at V and 4 bases at J, with 17 bases between the two ends. Germline V gene lookup returns CDR1 SGHTA and CDR2 FQGNSA. The CDR3 is made up of 14 amino acids. For the CDR3, the DNA is TGTGCCAGCACCAACCAACAGGTTCGGTACGAGCAGTACTTC. Protein sequence: CASTNQQVRYEQYF.

This clonotype was detected many times. The genes are TRBV28 and TRBJ2-1; a weak D match, TRBD2 (6 bases). Trimming took off 7 bases at V and 4 bases at J, with 14 bases between the two ends. Germline lookup yields CDR1 MDHEN and CDR2 SYDVKM. There are 14 residues in the CDR3. CDR3 in amino acids: CASTPSGEYNEQFF. The CDR3 DNA reads as TGTGCCAGCACCCCTTCGGGGGAGTACAATGAGCAGTTCTTC.

The chain is built from TRBV5-1 and TRBJ2-7, with 7 bases matching TRBD1. Germline-derived CDR1 and CDR2 are SGHRS and YFSETQ. The CDR3 length is 12 residues. The ends lost 3 bases at V and 7 bases at J; junction bases unmatched: 4. CDR3 sequence reads: CASSSTGKEQYF. The CDR3 DNA follows: TGCGCCAGCAGCTCGACAGGGAAAGAGCAGTACTTC.

Many counts were recorded for this clonotype. J is TRBJ1-1 and V is TRBV27; D ambiguous. With 3 bases removed from V and 4 bases from J, the gap between germline ends came to 9 bases. The length of the CDR3 is 13 residues. CDR1 and CDR2 from the germline V gene are MNHEY and SMNVEV (reference sequence). The CDR3 nucleotides read TGTGCCAGCAGTTTGGTACGTCGCACTGAAGCTTTCTTT. It is translated as CASSLVRRTEAFF.

This clonotype appeared many times. The V call is TRBV11-2, the J call TRBJ2-3, with 9 bases identical to TRBD2. Trimming at V came to 4 bases and at J to 5 bases, leaving 10 bases not matched to a gene. The CDR3 is made up of 16 amino acids. Germline CDR1 is SGHAT and CDR2 is FQNNGV. CDR3 DNA: TGTGCCAGCAGCTCCCGAGAGCGGGAGGCTGTAGATACGCAGTATTTT. Its protein is CASSSREREAVDTQYF. Filled out from reference TRBV11-2 and TRBJ2-3, the complete variable domain reads EAGVAQSPRYKIIEKRQSVAFWCNPISGHATLYWYQQILGQGPKLLIQFQNNGVVDDSQLPKDRFSAERLKGVDSTLKIQPAKLEDSAVYLCASSSREREAVDTQYFGPGTRLTVL.